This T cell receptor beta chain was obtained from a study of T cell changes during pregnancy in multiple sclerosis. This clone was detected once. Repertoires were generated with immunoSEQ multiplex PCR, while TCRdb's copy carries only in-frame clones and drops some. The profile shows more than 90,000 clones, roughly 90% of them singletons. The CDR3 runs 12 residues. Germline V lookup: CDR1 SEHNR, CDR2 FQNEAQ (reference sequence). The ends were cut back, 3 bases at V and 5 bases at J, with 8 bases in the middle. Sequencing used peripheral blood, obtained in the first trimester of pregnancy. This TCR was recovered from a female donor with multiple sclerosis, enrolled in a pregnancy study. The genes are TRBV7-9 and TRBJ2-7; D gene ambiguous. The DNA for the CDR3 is TGTGCCAGCAGCTTCTTGCGCAACGAGCAGTACTTC. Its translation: CASSFLRNEQYF.